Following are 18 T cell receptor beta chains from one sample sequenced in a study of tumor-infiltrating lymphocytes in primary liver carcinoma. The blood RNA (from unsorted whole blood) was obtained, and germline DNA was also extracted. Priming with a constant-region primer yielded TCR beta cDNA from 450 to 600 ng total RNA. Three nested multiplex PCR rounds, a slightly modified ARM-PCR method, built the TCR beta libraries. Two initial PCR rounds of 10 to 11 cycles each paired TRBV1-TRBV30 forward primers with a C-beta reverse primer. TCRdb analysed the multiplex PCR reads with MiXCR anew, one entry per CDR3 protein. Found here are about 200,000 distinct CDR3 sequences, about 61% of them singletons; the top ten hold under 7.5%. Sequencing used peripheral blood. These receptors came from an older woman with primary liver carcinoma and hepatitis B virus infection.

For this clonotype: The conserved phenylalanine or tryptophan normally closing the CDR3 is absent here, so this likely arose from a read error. The CDR3 bases are TGTGCCAGCAGCTACGGACTAACTAGCGGAAGGGACAATGAGCAGTTCCTC. Translation: CASSYGLTSGRDNEQFL. The rearrangement uses TRBV5-5 and TRBJ2-1; TRBD2 aligns across 8 bases. J was trimmed by 5 bases and V by 3 bases; bases with no gene match: 13. The CDR3 consists of 17 residues. Germline loops: CDR1 SGHKS, CDR2 YYEKEE (reference sequence).

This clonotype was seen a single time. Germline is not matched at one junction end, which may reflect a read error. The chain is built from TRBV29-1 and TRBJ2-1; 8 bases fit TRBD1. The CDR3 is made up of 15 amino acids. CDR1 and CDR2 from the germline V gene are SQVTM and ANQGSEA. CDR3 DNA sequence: TGCAGCGTTGAAGGCCTGACAGGGGCCTACAATGGGCAGTTCTTC. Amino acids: CSVEGLTGAYNGQFF.

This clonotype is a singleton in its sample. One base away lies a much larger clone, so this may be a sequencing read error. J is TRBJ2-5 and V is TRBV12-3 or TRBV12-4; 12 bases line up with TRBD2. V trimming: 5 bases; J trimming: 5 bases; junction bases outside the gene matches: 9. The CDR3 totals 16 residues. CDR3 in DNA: TGTGCCAGCAGTCCGGTGACTAGCGGGAGTTATGAGACCCAGTACTTC. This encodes CASSPVTSGSYETQYF.

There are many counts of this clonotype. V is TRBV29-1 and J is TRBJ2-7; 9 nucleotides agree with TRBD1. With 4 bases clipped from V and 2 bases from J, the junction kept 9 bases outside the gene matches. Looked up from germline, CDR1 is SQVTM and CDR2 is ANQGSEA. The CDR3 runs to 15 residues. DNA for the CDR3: TGCAGCGTTGTGGTGGACAGGGGACCCCCCTACGAGCAGTACTTC. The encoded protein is CSVVVDRGPPYEQYF.

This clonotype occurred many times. CDR3 DNA: TGTGCCAGCAGTTTAGGAATCTCAACTAATGAAAAACTGTTTTTT. Translating it yields CASSLGISTNEKLFF. The chain recombines TRBV12-3 or TRBV12-4 with TRBJ1-4; D gene uncertain. This CDR3 is 15 amino acids long. The ends were cut back, 1 base at V and 0 bases at J, with 6 bases in the middle.

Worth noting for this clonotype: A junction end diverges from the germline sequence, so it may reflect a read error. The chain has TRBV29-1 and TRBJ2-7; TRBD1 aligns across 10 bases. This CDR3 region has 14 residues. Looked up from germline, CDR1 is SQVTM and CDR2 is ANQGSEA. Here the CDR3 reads CRVVGRQGAHEQYF. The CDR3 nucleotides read TGCCGCGTTGTCGGGAGACAGGGGGCCCACGAGCAGTACTTC.

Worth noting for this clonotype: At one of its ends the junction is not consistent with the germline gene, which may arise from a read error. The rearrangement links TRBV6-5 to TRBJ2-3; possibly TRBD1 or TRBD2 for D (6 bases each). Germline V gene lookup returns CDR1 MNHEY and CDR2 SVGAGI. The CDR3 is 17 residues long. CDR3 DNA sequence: TGTGCCAGCAGTCGAACCTCTAGGGCGGGATGGACAGATATGCAGTATTTT. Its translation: CASSRTSRAGWTDMQYF.

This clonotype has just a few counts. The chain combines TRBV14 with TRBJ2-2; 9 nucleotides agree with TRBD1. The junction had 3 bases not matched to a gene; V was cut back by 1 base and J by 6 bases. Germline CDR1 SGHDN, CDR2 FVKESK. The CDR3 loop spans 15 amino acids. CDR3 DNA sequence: TGTGCCAGCAGCCAAGTGGGACAGGGAGCCGGGGAGCTGTTTTTT. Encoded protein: CASSQVGQGAGELFF.

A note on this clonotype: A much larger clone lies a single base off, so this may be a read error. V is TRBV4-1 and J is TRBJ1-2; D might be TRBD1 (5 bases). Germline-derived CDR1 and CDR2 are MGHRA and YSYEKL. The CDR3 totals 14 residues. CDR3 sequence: CASSQEGVSYVYTF. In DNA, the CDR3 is TGCGCCAGCAGCCAAGAGGGGGTTAGCTATGTCTACACCTTC.

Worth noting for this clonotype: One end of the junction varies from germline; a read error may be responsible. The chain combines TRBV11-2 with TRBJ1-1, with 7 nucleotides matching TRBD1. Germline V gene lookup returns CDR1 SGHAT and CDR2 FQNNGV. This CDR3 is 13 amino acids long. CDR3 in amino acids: CASSLAGQHCASF. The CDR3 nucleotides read TGTGCCAGCAGCTTAGCGGGACAGCATTGCGCTTCCTTT.

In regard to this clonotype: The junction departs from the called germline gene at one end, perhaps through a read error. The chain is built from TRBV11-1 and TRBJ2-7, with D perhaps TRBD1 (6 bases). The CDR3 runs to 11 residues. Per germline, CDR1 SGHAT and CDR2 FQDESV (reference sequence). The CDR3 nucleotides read TGTGCCCGCACAGGGAAGGATGAGCAGTATTTC. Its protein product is CARTGKDEQYF.

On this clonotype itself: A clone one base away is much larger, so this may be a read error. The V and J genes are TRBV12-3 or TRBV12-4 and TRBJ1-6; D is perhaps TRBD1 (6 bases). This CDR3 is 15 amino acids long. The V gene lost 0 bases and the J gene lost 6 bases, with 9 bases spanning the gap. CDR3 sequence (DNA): TGTGCCAGCAGTTTAGCAGGGGGAGGTAATTCACCCCTCCACTTT. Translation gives CASSLAGGGNSPLHF.

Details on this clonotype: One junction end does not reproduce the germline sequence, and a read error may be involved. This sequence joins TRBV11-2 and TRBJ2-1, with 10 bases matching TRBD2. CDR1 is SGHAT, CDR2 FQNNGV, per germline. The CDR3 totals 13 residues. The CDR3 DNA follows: TGTGCCGGCAGCTTACTAGCGGGGTATGAGCAGTTCTTC. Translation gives CAGSLLAGYEQFF.

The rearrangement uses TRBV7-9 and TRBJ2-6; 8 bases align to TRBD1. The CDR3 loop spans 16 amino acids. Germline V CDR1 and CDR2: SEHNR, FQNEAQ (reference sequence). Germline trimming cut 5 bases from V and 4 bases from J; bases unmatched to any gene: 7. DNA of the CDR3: TGTGCCAGCAGCCTCAAAACAGGGGGGGGGGCCAACGTCCTGACTTTC. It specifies CASSLKTGGGANVLTF.

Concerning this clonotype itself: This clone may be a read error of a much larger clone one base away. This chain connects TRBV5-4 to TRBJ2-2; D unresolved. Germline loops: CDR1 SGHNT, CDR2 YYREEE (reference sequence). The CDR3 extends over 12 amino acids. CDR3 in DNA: TGTGCCAGCTGCTTGAATGCGGGGGAGCTGTTTTTT. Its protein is CASCLNAGELFF.

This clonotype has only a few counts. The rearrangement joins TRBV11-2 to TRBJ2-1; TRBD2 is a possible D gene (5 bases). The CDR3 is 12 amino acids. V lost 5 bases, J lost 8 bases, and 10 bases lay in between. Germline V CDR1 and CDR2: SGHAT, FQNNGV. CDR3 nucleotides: TGTGCCAGCAGCCGGACTGGGGATGAGCAGTTCTTC. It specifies CASSRTGDEQFF.

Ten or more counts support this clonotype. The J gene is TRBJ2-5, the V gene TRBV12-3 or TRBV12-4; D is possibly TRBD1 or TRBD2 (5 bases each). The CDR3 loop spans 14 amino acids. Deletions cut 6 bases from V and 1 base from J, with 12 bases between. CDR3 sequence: CASSGYGGQETQYF. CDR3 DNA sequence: TGTGCCAGCAGCGGCTATGGGGGCCAAGAGACCCAGTACTTC.

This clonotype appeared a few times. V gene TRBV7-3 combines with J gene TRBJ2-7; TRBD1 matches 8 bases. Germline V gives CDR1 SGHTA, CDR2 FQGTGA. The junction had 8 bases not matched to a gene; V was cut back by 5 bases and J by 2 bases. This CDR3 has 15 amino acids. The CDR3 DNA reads TGTGCCAGCAGCGCCACATCGACAGGGGCCTACGAGCAGTACTTC. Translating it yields CASSATSTGAYEQYF.